These T cell receptor beta chains were read from a single sample in a study of blood T cell repertoires in COVID-19. TCRdb's table, derived via immunoSEQ multiplex PCR, lists solely in-frame clones and lacks some. The sample yields around 160,000 clones, 80% to 90% seen once. The specimen sequenced was peripheral blood. The receptor set was obtained from a woman aged 55-75 years with COVID-19, enrolled during active disease. Each CDR3 is given with its conserved first and last residue. Fields, in order: V gene, D gene, J gene, clone size, CDR3 DNA, CDR3 protein. A D gene is named only where the DNA matches it firmly. Not all rows give a size; the values are once, few, many and, for expanded clones, a class.

v_call: TRBV5-5; d_call: NA; j_call: TRBJ1-3; clone_size: NA; cdr3_nt: TGTGCCAGCAGCATACAGGAATACTCTGGAAACACCATATATTTT; cdr3_aa: CASSIQEYSGNTIYF
v_call: TRBV5-1; d_call: TRBD1; j_call: TRBJ1-2; clone_size: few; cdr3_nt: TGCGCCAGCAGCTTGGCCGGACAGGGTAACTACACCTTC; cdr3_aa: CASSLAGQGNYTF
v_call: TRBV18; d_call: NA; j_call: TRBJ1-5; clone_size: NA; cdr3_nt: TGTGCCAGCTCACTCACCGGCCGGGACATACAATATAGCAATCAGCCCCAGCATTTT; cdr3_aa: CASSLTGRDIQYSNQPQHF
v_call: TRBV27; d_call: TRBD1; j_call: TRBJ1-3; clone_size: NA; cdr3_nt: TGTGCCAGCAGTTATACAGGGGTTGGAACTGGAAACACCATATATTTT; cdr3_aa: CASSYTGVGTGNTIYF
v_call: TRBV27; d_call: TRBD2; j_call: TRBJ2-2; clone_size: NA; cdr3_nt: TGTGCCAGCAGTTTCGAGTCCGGGGGGGCTGTCGGGGAGCTGTTTTTT; cdr3_aa: CASSFESGGAVGELFF
v_call: TRBV6-5; d_call: NA; j_call: TRBJ2-3; clone_size: NA; cdr3_nt: TGTGCCAGCAGCGCGGACTTGCATACGCAGTATTTT; cdr3_aa: CASSADLHTQYF
v_call: TRBV5-6; d_call: TRBD1; j_call: TRBJ1-1; clone_size: NA; cdr3_nt: TGTGCCAGCAGCTTGGTACAGGGGGCGGATGAAGCTTTCTTT; cdr3_aa: CASSLVQGADEAFF
v_call: TRBV7-8; d_call: TRBD2; j_call: TRBJ2-1; clone_size: once; cdr3_nt: TGTGCCAGCAGCTTTAGCGGGGGTTCCTACAATGAGCAGTTCTTC; cdr3_aa: CASSFSGGSYNEQFF
v_call: TRBV28; d_call: TRBD1; j_call: TRBJ1-2; clone_size: once; cdr3_nt: TGTGCCAGCAGTTCAGGGACAGGGTCCAACTATGGCTACACCTTC; cdr3_aa: CASSSGTGSNYGYTF
v_call: TRBV7-8; d_call: TRBD1; j_call: TRBJ2-7; clone_size: NA; cdr3_nt: TGTGCCAGCAGCTTCTCAGGGGGAATCTTGTACGAGCAGTACTTC; cdr3_aa: CASSFSGGILYEQYF
v_call: TRBV6-2/TRBV6-3; d_call: TRBD1; j_call: TRBJ2-3; clone_size: few; cdr3_nt: TGTGCCAGCAGTATCGGACAGGTGGCAGATACGCAGTATTTT; cdr3_aa: CASSIGQVADTQYF
v_call: TRBV2; d_call: TRBD1; j_call: TRBJ1-2; clone_size: NA; cdr3_nt: TGTGCCAGCAGCCGACAGGGGATTACTAACTATGGCTACACCTTC; cdr3_aa: CASSRQGITNYGYTF
v_call: TRBV11-2; d_call: TRBD1; j_call: TRBJ1-5; clone_size: once; cdr3_nt: TGTGCCAGCAGCTTCCAGGGGGATCAGCCCCAGCATTTT; cdr3_aa: CASSFQGDQPQHF
v_call: TRBV6-1; d_call: NA; j_call: TRBJ1-3; clone_size: NA; cdr3_nt: TGTGCCAGCAGTGAAGGCGGAGCCGGAAACACCATATATTTT; cdr3_aa: CASSEGGAGNTIYF
v_call: TRBV7-2; d_call: NA; j_call: TRBJ1-2; clone_size: NA; cdr3_nt: TGTGCCAGCAGCTTAAGAGGCGGTAAACAGGATGGCTACACCTTC; cdr3_aa: CASSLRGGKQDGYTF
v_call: TRBV27; d_call: TRBD1; j_call: TRBJ1-2; clone_size: NA; cdr3_nt: TGTGCCAGCAGTCCGACAGGGTTCCCACATTTAGTCGTCTATGGCTACACCTTC; cdr3_aa: CASSPTGFPHLVVYGYTF
v_call: TRBV10-3; d_call: TRBD1; j_call: TRBJ1-2; clone_size: NA; cdr3_nt: TGTGCCATCAGTGAGTCGCGGGACAGCTATGGCTACACCTTC; cdr3_aa: CAISESRDSYGYTF